This TCR beta chain was recorded in a study of blood T cell repertoires in COVID-19. The CDR3 contains 17 residues. Sequencing was performed with immunoSEQ multiplex PCR; in TCRdb, only in-frame clones are kept and a portion is missing. The sample has approximately 250,000 clones; around 86% are singletons. This sequence originates from a man between 18 and 29 years old with active or convalescent COVID-19. Sequenced material: peripheral blood. The chain combines TRBV21-1 with TRBJ2-4; the table's D call TRBD2 went unverified against the DNA. TRBV21-1 is a pseudogene segment. The CDR3 loop reads CATTTSGTLLAKNIQYF. For the CDR3, the DNA is TGTGCCACCACGACTAGCGGGACCCTCCTAGCCAAAAACATTCAGTACTTC.